This T cell receptor (beta chain) stems from a study of monozygotic twins with cystic fibrosis. The wider study: Libraries were built from roughly 2.8 micrograms of fragmented DNA using approximately 15 PCR cycles.

This clone has more than one count but fewer than ten. As yet, its antigen is unknown. V was pared by 3 bases and J by 1 base, with 7 bases between. Germline V gene sequence: CDR1 LNHDA, CDR2 SQIVND (reference sequence). This CDR3 contains 13 residues. Study conclusions and caveats: No link emerged between shared CDR3 counts and age, concordance or severity.

Method: immunoSEQ multiplex PCR; TCRdb's copy keeps in-frame clones and lacks some. The sample shows around 30,000 clones, around 81% of them seen only once. Sequenced input: blood. The sequence was obtained from a girl aged 2-10 years with cystic fibrosis. The J gene is TRBJ2-7, the V gene TRBV19, with D perhaps matching TRBD1 (6 bases). DNA of the CDR3: TGTGCCAGTAGTATCGACAGGTCCTACGAGCAGTACTTC. This gives the protein CASSIDRSYEQYF.